The rows below give T cell receptor beta chains drawn from one sample of a study of Ad26.COV2.S vaccination and SARS-CoV-2 variants. Sequenced by immunoSEQ multiplex PCR; TCRdb stores in-frame clones only, minus some. The repertoire holds approximately 300,000 clones, roughly 80% seen once, with approximately 2.1% in the top ten. This material consisted of peripheral blood, taken in a trial of Ad26.COV2.S vaccine versus placebo. The receptors were gathered from a person aged 18-65 years who received the Ad26.COV2.S COVID-19 vaccine or a placebo. The CDR3 runs from the conserved cysteine through the conserved F or W. The D gene is left open where the match is weak. The size entry is marked missing in some rows and otherwise reads once, few, many or a size class.

-	TRBV5-1	TRBJ2-5	once	TGCGCCAGCAGCTTAGGAGTTCTAGCCCACGTACAAGAGACCCAGTACTTC	CASSLGVLAHVQETQYF
TRBD1	TRBV28	TRBJ1-2	-	TGTGCCAGCACCGCACCGGGACAGGGGGACTATGGCTACACCTTC	CASTAPGQGDYGYTF
TRBD2	TRBV7-2	TRBJ2-7	-	TGTGCCAGCAGCTTAAGCGGGGGTTCCTACGAGCAGTACTTC	CASSLSGGSYEQYF
-	TRBV5-6	TRBJ1-5	-	TGTGCCAGCAGCTGGACCCGGGGGAGTGGAAATCAGCCCCAGCATTTT	CASSWTRGSGNQPQHF
-	TRBV7-9	TRBJ1-1	-	TGTGCCAGCAGCTTAACGGTAGCTTTCTTT	CASSLTVAFF
-	TRBV30	TRBJ1-1	-	TGTGCCTGGAGAGCCGACAGGAACACTGAAGCTTTCTTT	CAWRADRNTEAFF
-	TRBV2	TRBJ2-3	-	TGTGCAAAGCTTTTGACGGGGCGGAAGACAGATACGCAGTATTTT	CAKLLTGRKTDTQYF
-	TRBV29-1	TRBJ1-2	-	TGCAGCGTTGATGGAGGGGGTGGGGCTCTTCTGGGCTACACCTTC	CSVDGGGGALLGYTF
-	TRBV6-2/TRBV6-3	TRBJ2-2	-	TGTGCCAGCAGTTACTCGAAGTTCGGGGAGCTGTTTTTT	CASSYSKFGELFF
TRBD1	TRBV15	TRBJ1-2	-	TGTGCCACCAGCAGAGGGGTCGAACCAGGGGGGGCCCGCTTC	CATSRGVEPGGARF
TRBD2	TRBV28	TRBJ2-1	-	TGTGCCAGCAGCCTAGCGGGGGGGCCTCAAGGTGAGCAGTTCTTC	CASSLAGGPQGEQFF
TRBD1	TRBV28	TRBJ2-5	-	TGTGCCAGCAGTTCACGGACAGGGAGTGGGGAGACCCAGTACTTC	CASSSRTGSGETQYF
TRBD2	TRBV28	TRBJ2-1	-	TGTGCCAGCAGTCCACGTCCTGGGACTAGAAGCTCCTACAATGAGCAGTTCTTC	CASSPRPGTRSSYNEQFF
-	TRBV10-3	TRBJ1-1	once	TGTGCCATCAGTGAGTCAAGCGGGACTGAAGCTTTCTTT	CAISESSGTEAFF
TRBD2	TRBV18	TRBJ2-3	once	TGTGCCAGCTCACCCTCTAGCGGGGGGGCAACAGATACGCAGTATTTT	CASSPSSGGATDTQYF
-	TRBV13	TRBJ1-5	-	TGTGCCAGCAGTCGGGTGGGGGAAGATCAGCCCCAGCATTTT	CASSRVGEDQPQHF
-	TRBV3-1/TRBV3-2	TRBJ1-1	-	TGTGCCAGCAGCTCCCGGGAGAACACTGAAGCTTTCTTT	CASSSRENTEAFF
-	TRBV18	TRBJ2-3	-	TGTGCCAGCTCACCGTACACAGATACGCAGTATTTT	CASSPYTDTQYF
-	TRBV5-1	TRBJ1-4	once	TGCGCCAGCAGCCCGGGGCCACATAATGAAAAACTGTTTTTT	CASSPGPHNEKLFF
TRBD1	TRBV5-1	TRBJ2-2	-	TGCGCCAGCAGCTTGGCCCTCTTGGGACAGGGCGTCACCGGGGAGCTGTTTTTT	CASSLALLGQGVTGELFF
-	TRBV30	TRBJ1-3	once	TGTGCCTGGAGTCGAAGCAGGCGACAGGGAAACACCATATATTTT	CAWSRSRRQGNTIYF
-	TRBV5-1	TRBJ2-3	-	TGCGCCAGCATGGACGGGGGTAGCACAGATACGCAGTATTTT	CASMDGGSTDTQYF
-	TRBV6-5	TRBJ2-5	-	TGTGCCAGCAGTTCGACTGAATTAGCCGACGAGACCCAGTACTTC	CASSSTELADETQYF
-	TRBV5-5	TRBJ1-3	-	TGTGCCAGCAGCCAGCTTTGGGGCCCCTCTGGAAACACCATATATTTT	CASSQLWGPSGNTIYF
TRBD1	TRBV19	TRBJ2-7	-	TGTGCCAGCCGAAACAGGGGGCGCCAGGACGAGCAGTACTTC	CASRNRGRQDEQYF
-	TRBV11-3	TRBJ2-7	-	TGTGCCAGCAGCTTTGAGGGCTCTAGGGAGCAGTACTTC	CASSFEGSREQYF
-	TRBV28	TRBJ1-2	-	TGTGCCAGCAGCCACGGCGGAACAGGCCCTAACTATGGCTACACCTTC	CASSHGGTGPNYGYTF
-	TRBV28	TRBJ1-4	-	TGTGCCAGCAGTTCAACCGGGACGGAAAACGATAATGAAAAACTGTTTTTT	CASSSTGTENDNEKLFF
-	TRBV10-3	TRBJ2-6	-	TGTGCCATCAGCGCTCCCTCTGGGGCCAACGTCCTGACTTTC	CAISAPSGANVLTF
-	TRBV28	TRBJ1-2	once	TGTGCCAGCAGTTTATGGGTTACAGATGGCTACACCTTC	CASSLWVTDGYTF
TRBD2	TRBV5-1	TRBJ2-3	-	TGCGCCAGCAGCTTGGAGGCGGGGGGGCTAGTCACAGATACGCAGTATTTT	CASSLEAGGLVTDTQYF
-	TRBV30	TRBJ1-5	-	TGTGCCTGGAGTGTGAGGGGTTTCGATCAGCCCCAGCATTTT	CAWSVRGFDQPQHF
TRBD1	TRBV28	TRBJ2-7	-	TGTGCCAGCAGGACCCCGACAGGGATTAACTCCTACGAGCAGTACTTC	CASRTPTGINSYEQYF
-	TRBV9	TRBJ2-2	once	TGTGCCAGCAGCCCCCAGTCGGGGGTCGGGGAGCTGTTTTTT	CASSPQSGVGELFF
TRBD1	TRBV9	TRBJ2-2	-	TGTGCCAGCAGCGTAGCTGTGGACAGGACCACCGGGGAGCTGTTTTTT	CASSVAVDRTTGELFF
TRBD1	TRBV30	TRBJ1-5	-	TGTGCCTGGAGGGGACAGGGCAATCAGCCCCAGCATTTT	CAWRGQGNQPQHF
-	TRBV4-2	TRBJ2-1	-	TGTGCCAGCAGCCCCCCCGCGGCGCGAACCTACAATGAGCAGTTCTTC	CASSPPAARTYNEQFF
TRBD2	TRBV6-1	TRBJ2-7	-	TGTGCCAGCAGTGACCCGGAGCGGGGGGACTCCTACGAGCAGTACTTC	CASSDPERGDSYEQYF
-	TRBV10-2	TRBJ2-1	-	TGCGCCAGCAGTGAGTCAAGGGGCCGTAGCTCCTACAATGAGCAGTTCTTC	CASSESRGRSSYNEQFF
TRBD2	TRBV5-1	TRBJ2-5	once	TGCGCCAGCAGCCGTTTGGGACTAGCGGGGAGGGAGACCCAGTACTTC	CASSRLGLAGRETQYF
-	TRBV5-1	TRBJ1-1	-	TGCGCCAGCAGCGTTGGAGGGCGGCCCAACACTGAAGCTTTCTTT	CASSVGGRPNTEAFF
-	TRBV11-3	TRBJ2-5	-	TGTGCCAGCAGGGGGCCCCTCCAAGAGACCCAGTACTTC	CASRGPLQETQYF